This TCR beta chain comes out of a study of blood T cell repertoires in COVID-19. Study-level information: Whether acute or convalescent, the COVID-19 samples came from the United States, Italy and Spain. The cDNA or gDNA used as material had been derived from T cells, B-cell-depleted T cells, or PBMCs.

The CDR3 consists of 16 residues. Losses at the gene ends were 0 bases for V and 7 bases for J; bases not matched to a gene: 9. Germline CDR1 SGHTA, CDR2 FQGNSA. TCRdb's copy holds only in-frame clones and misses some; the assay was immunoSEQ multiplex PCR. The sample consists of approximately 390,000 clones, over 75% of them appearing once. This sequence was found in a woman aged 55-70 years with COVID-19, enrolled during active disease. Sequenced input: peripheral blood. The J gene is TRBJ2-1, the V gene TRBV7-2; 7 positions match TRBD2. The CDR3 bases are TGTGCCAGCAGCTTAGCGAGTGGGCGGGGGTTGAATGAGCAGTTCTTC. Its protein product is CASSLASGRGLNEQFF.